This T cell receptor beta chain appears in the sequencing data of a study of blood T cells in healthy people across ages. J lost 5 bases, V lost 7 bases, and 7 bases had no gene match. CDR3 length equals 13 residues. Germline lookup yields CDR1 SQVTM and CDR2 ANQGSEA. Next came a second PCR, run for about 6 to 11 cycles, which used a sample-barcoded 5' primer along with a J-beta primer mix. Each cDNA molecule was tagged by a template-switch adaptor with 12 random nucleotides. In TCRdb, the 5' RACE reads were re-called with MiXCR into one record per CDR3 protein. This table has some 750,000 distinct CDR3 sequences, 22% appearing once. Peripheral blood, about 9.4 milliliters per donor, was collected. A minimum of 6 million PBMCs was isolated per sample. Total RNA was isolated from each sample in quantities of at least 5 micrograms. This clonotype was observed a few times.

The clonotype comes from a man aged 70-80 years in good health. The chain couples TRBV29-1 to TRBJ2-3, with TRBD1 identical over 9 bases. Material for sequencing was blood. CDR3 region: CSGRTGAGDTQYF. For the CDR3, the DNA is TGCAGCGGGAGGACAGGGGCAGGAGATACGCAGTATTTT.